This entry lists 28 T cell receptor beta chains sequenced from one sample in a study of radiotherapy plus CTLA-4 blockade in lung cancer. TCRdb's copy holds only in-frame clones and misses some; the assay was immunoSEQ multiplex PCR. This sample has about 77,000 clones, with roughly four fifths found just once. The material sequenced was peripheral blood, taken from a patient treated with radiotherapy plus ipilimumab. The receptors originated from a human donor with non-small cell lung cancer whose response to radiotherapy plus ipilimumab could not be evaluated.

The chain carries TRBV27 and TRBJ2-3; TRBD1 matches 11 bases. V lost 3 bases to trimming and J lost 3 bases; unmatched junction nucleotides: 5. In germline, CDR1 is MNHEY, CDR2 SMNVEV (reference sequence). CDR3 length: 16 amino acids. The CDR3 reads CASSLMGTGGTDTQYF. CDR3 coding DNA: TGTGCCAGCAGTTTGATGGGGACAGGGGGGACAGATACGCAGTATTTT.

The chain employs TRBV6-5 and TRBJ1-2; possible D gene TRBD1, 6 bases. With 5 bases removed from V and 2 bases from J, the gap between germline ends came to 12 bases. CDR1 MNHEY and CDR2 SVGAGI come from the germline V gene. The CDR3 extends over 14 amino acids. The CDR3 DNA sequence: TGTGCCAGCAGTCCAGGGGTCCGCAACTATGGCTACACCTTC. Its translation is CASSPGVRNYGYTF.

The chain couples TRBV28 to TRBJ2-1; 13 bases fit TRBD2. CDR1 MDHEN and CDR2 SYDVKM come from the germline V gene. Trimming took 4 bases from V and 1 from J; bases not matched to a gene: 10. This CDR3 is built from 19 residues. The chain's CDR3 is CASSSFRTSGGRSYNEQFF. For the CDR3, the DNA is TGTGCCAGCAGTTCTTTTAGGACTAGCGGGGGCCGGTCCTACAATGAGCAGTTCTTC.

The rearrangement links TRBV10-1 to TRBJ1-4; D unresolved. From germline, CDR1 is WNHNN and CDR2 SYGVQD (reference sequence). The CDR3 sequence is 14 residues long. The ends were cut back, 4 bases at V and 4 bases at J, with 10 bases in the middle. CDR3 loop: CASSAGYGNEKLFF. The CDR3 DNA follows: TGCGCCAGCAGTGCAGGTTACGGTAATGAAAAACTGTTTTTT.

This CDR3 reads CASSLGRGTGGGEQYF. Written as DNA, the CDR3 is TGCGCCAGCAGCCTAGGACGGGGGACCGGGGGAGGCGAGCAGTACTTC. V gene TRBV4-1 combines with J gene TRBJ2-7; perhaps TRBD2 as D (6 bases). This CDR3 contains 16 residues. The germline gives CDR1 MGHRA, CDR2 YSYEKL. V shed 4 bases and J shed 6 bases, with 22 bases lying between them.

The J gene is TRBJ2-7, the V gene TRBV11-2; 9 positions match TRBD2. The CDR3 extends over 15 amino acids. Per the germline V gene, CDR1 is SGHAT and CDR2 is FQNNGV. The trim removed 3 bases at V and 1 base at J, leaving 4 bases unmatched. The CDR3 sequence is CASSFTSGRSYEQYF. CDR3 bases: TGTGCCAGCAGCTTTACTAGCGGGCGATCCTACGAGCAGTACTTC.

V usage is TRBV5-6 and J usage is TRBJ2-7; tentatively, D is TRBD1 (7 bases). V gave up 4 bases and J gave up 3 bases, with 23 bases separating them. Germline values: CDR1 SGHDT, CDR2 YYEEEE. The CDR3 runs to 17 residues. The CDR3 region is CASSPLYGGDSFYEQYF. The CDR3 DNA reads TGTGCCAGCAGCCCGCTTTATGGCGGGGACAGCTTCTACGAGCAGTACTTC.

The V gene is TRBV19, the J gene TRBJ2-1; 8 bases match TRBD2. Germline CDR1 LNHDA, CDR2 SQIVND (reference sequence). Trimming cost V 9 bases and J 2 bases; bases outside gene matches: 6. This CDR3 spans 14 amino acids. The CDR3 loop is CASSSGPAYNEQFF. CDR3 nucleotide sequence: TGTGCCAGCTCTAGCGGGCCCGCCTACAATGAGCAGTTCTTC.

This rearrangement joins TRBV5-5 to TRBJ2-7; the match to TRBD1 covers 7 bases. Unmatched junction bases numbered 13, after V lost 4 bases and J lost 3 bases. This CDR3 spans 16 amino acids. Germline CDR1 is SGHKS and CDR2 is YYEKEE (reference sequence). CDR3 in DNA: TGTGCCAGCAGCCCGAGGACAGGCCTCGTAGGCTACGAGCAGTACTTC. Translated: CASSPRTGLVGYEQYF.

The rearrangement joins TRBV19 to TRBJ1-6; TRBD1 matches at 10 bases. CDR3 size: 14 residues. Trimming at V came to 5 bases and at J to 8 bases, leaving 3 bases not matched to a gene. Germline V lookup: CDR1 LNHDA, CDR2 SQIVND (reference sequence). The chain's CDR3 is CASSGGTGDSPLHF. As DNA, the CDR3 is TGTGCCAGTAGTGGCGGGACAGGGGATTCACCCCTCCACTTT.

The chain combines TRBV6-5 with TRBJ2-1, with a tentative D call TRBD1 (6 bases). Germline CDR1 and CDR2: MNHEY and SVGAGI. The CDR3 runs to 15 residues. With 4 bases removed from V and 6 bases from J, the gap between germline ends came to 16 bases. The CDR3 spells CASSSGGGYRNEQFF. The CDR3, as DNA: TGTGCCAGCAGTTCGGGTGGGGGCTATCGCAATGAGCAGTTCTTC.

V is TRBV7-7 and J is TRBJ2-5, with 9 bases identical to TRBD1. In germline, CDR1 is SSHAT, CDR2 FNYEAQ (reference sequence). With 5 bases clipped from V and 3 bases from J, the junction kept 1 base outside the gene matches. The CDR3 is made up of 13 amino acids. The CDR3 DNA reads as TGTGCCAGCAGCCGGGACAGGGAAGAGACCCAGTACTTC. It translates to CASSRDREETQYF.

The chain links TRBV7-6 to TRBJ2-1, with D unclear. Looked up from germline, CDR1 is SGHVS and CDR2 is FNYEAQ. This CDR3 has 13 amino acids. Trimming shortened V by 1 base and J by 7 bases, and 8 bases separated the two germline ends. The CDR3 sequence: CASSLGQVNEQFF. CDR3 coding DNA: TGTGCCAGCAGCTTAGGACAAGTAAATGAGCAGTTCTTC. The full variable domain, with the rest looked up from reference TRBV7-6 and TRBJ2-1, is GAGVSQSPRYKVTKRGQDVALRCDPISGHVSLYWYRQALGQGPEFLTYFNYEAQQDKSGLPNDRFSAERPEGSISTLTIQRTEQRDSAMYRCASSLGQVNEQFFGPGTRLTVL.

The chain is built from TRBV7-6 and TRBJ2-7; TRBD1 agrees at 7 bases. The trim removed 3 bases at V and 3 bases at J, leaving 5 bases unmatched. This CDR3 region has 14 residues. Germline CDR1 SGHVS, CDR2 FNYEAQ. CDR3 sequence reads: CASSFQGDSYEQYF. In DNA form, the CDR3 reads TGTGCCAGCAGCTTCCAGGGGGACAGCTACGAGCAGTACTTC.

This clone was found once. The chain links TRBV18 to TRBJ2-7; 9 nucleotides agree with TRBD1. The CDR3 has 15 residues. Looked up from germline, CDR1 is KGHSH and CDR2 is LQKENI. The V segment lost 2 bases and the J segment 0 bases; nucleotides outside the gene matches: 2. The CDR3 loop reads CASSPWDRASYEQYF. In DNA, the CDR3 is TGTGCCAGCTCACCATGGGACAGGGCCTCCTACGAGCAGTACTTC. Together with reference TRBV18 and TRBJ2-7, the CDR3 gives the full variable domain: NAGVMQNPRHLVRRRGQEARLRCSPMKGHSHVYWYRQLPEEGLKFMVYLQKENIIDESGMPKERFSAEFPKEGPSILRIQQVVRGDSAAYFCASSPWDRASYEQYFGPGTRLTVT.

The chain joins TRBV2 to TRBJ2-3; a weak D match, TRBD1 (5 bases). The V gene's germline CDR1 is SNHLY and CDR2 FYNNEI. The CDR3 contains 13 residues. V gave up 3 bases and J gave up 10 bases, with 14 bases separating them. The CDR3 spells CASSDMLGPAQYF. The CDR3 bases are TGTGCCAGCAGTGATATGTTGGGGCCAGCGCAGTATTTT.

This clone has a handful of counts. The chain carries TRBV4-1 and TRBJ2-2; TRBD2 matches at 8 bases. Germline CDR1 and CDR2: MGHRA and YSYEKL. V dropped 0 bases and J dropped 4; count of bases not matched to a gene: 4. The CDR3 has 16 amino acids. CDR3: CASSQEDGRATGELFF. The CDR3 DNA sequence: TGCGCCAGCAGCCAAGAGGACGGGAGGGCCACCGGGGAGCTGTTTTTT.

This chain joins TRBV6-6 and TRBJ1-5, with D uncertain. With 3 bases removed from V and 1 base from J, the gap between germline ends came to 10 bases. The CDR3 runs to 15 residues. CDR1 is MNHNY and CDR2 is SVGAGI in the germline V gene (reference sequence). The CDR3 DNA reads TGTGCCAGCAGTTATGACAATGACAGCAATCAGCCCCAGCATTTT. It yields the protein CASSYDNDSNQPQHF.

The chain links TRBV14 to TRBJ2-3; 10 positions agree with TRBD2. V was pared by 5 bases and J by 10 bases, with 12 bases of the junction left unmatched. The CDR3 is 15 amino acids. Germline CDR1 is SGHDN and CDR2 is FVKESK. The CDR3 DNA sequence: TGTGCCAGCAGCGCAAGCGGGAGGGCCGCTTTTCCGCAGTATTTT. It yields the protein CASSASGRAAFPQYF.

CDR3 in DNA: TGTGCCAGCAGACGGACAGGGGGCAATCAGCCCCAGCATTTT. Its protein product is CASRRTGGNQPQHF. This rearrangement joins TRBV6-6 to TRBJ1-5, with 9 positions matching TRBD1. The V gene end was trimmed by 6 bases and the J gene end by 2 bases; junction bases not matched to a gene: 2. CDR1 is MNHNY and CDR2 is SVGAGI in the germline V gene (reference sequence). The CDR3 spans 14 residues.

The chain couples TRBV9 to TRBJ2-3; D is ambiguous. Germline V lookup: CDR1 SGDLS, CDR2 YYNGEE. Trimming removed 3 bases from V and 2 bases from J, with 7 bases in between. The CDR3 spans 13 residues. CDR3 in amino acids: CASSGSITDTQYF. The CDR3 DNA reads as TGTGCCAGCAGCGGGAGCATCACAGATACGCAGTATTTT.

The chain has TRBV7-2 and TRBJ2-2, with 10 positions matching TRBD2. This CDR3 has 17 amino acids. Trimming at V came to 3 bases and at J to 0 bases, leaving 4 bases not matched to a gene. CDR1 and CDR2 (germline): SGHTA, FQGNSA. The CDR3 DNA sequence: TGTGCCAGCAGCTTCCCTAGCGGGGGAGCGAACACCGGGGAGCTGTTTTTT. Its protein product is CASSFPSGGANTGELFF.

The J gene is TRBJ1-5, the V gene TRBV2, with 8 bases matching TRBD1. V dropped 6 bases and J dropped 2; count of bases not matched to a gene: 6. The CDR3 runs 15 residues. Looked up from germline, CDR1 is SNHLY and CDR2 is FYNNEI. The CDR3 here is CASSPQGGGNQPQHF. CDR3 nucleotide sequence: TGTGCCAGCAGCCCACAGGGGGGGGGCAATCAGCCCCAGCATTTT.

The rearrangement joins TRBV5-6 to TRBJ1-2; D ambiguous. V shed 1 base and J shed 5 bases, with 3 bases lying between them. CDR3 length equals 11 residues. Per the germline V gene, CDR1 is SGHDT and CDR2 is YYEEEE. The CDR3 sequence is CASSLSYGYTF. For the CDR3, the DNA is TGTGCCAGCAGCTTGTCATATGGCTACACCTTC.

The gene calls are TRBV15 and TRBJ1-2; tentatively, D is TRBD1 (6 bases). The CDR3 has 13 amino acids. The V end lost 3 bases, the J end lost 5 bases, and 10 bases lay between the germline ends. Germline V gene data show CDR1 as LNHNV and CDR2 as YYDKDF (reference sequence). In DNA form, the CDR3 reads TGTGCCACCAGCAGTCAGGACAGATATGGCTACACCTTC. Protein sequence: CATSSQDRYGYTF.

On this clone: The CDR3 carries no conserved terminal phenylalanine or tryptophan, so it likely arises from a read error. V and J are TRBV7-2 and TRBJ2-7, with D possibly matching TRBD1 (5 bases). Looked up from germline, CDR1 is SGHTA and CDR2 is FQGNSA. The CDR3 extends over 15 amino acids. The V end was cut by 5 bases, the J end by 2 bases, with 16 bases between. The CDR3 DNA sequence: TGTGCCAGCAGCCTACAGGTCTTATCTCCCTACGAGCAGTACCTC. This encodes CASSLQVLSPYEQYL.

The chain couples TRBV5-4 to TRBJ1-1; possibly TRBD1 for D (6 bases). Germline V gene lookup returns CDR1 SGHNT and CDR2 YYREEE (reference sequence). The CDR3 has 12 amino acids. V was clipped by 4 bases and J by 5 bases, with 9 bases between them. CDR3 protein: CASSQGGTEAFF. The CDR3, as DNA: TGTGCCAGCAGCCAAGGGGGAACTGAAGCTTTCTTT.

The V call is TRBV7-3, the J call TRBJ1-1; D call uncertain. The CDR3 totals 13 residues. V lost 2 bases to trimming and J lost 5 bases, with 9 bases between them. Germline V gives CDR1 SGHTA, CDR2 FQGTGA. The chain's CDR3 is CASSLQAGTEAFF. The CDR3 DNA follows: TGTGCCAGCAGCTTACAAGCGGGGACTGAAGCTTTCTTT.